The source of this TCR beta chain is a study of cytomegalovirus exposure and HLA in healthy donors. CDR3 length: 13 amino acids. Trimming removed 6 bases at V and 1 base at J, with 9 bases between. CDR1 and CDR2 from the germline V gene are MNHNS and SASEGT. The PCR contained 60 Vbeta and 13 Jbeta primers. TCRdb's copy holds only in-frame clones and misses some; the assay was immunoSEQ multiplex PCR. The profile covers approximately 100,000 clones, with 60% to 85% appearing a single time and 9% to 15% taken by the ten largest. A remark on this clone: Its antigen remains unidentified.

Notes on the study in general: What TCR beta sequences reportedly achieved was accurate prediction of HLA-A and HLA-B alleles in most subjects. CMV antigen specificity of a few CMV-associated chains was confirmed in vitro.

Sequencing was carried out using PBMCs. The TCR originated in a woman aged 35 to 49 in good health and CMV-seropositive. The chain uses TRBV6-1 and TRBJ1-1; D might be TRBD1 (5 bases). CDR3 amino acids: CASRQGTNTEAFF. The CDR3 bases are TGTGCCAGCAGGCAGGGCACGAACACTGAAGCTTTCTTT.